The T cell receptor (beta chain) under discussion was sequenced for a study of long-term antiretroviral therapy in people with HIV. immunoSEQ v3.0 was run at survey level. TCRdb's table, derived via immunoSEQ multiplex PCR, lists solely in-frame clones and lacks some. The data show approximately 23,000 clones, around 81% seen once. This clone was picked up one time. Antigen unknown. Study outcomes and limitations: Unavailable data included ART adherence, viral resistance and therapy changes (switches in treatment).

This sample comprised unsorted PBMCs, obtained 1.5 years after starting antiretroviral therapy. This clonotype was obtained from a man younger than 40 with HIV.

The CDR3 region is CASSSTGARSYGYTF. The CDR3 nucleotides are TGTGCCAGCAGCTCTACAGGGGCGAGGAGCTATGGCTACACCTTC. This sequence joins TRBV7-9 and TRBJ1-2; 7 nucleotides match TRBD1. CDR1 is SEHNR and CDR2 is FQNEAQ in the germline V gene (reference sequence). Trimming took 4 bases from V and 4 from J; bases not matched to a gene: 9. The CDR3 runs to 15 residues.